These 27 T cell receptor beta chains were sequenced from one sample in a study of tumor and adjacent non-tumor tissue in lung cancer. Three rounds of nested PCR, following a modified ARM-PCR protocol, produced the TCRbeta library. In TCRdb, the multiplex PCR reads were re-called with MiXCR into one record per CDR3 protein. The table shows fewer than 75,000 distinct CDR3 sequences, with 65% to 80% occurring only once. The template was RNA from unsorted bulk tissue. This non-tumor lung sample came from over 3 cm beyond the tumor edge. Sequencing was performed on distant non-tumor lung tissue. These receptors all come from a man in his fifties or sixties with non-small cell lung cancer.

The chain has TRBV11-2 and TRBJ2-1; the D is unclear. V was shortened by 3 bases and J by 7 bases, with 13 bases between the two germline ends. The CDR3 is 14 residues long. The V gene's germline CDR1 is SGHAT and CDR2 FQNNGV. The CDR3 is CASSLEFWGNEQFF. CDR3 coding DNA: TGTGCCAGCAGCTTGGAATTCTGGGGAAATGAGCAGTTCTTC.

Ten or more counts support this clonotype. The rearrangement uses TRBV30 and TRBJ2-7, with a possible D match to TRBD1 (5 bases). Trimming took 4 bases from V and 2 from J, leaving 12 bases between them. CDR3 size: 13 residues. The germline CDR1 and CDR2 sequences are GTSNPN and SVGIG (reference sequence). The CDR3 protein is CAWIVRTPYEQYF. The CDR3 region has the DNA TGTGCCTGGATCGTCCGGACACCCTACGAGCAGTACTTC.

About this clonotype itself: Its ends do not fully match the called genes, so a read error is possible. The V call is TRBV5-1, the J call TRBJ1-2; D is uncertain. Germline V gene lookup returns CDR1 SGHRS and CDR2 YFSETQ. CDR3 length equals 14 residues. The CDR3 DNA reads as TGCGTCAGCAGCTCGTTGTGGGAGCCCTATGGCTACACCTTC. This gives the protein CVSSSLWEPYGYTF.

The chain is built from TRBV12-3 or TRBV12-4 and TRBJ2-5, with D hard to call. The germline V and J ends were trimmed by 2 bases and 4 bases, with 8 bases remaining between them. This CDR3 contains 13 residues. The DNA of the CDR3 is TGTGCCAGCAGTTTAAGAGCCGGAGAGACCCAGTACTTC. Residues: CASSLRAGETQYF.

Details on this clonotype: Relative to the germline gene, one junction end is altered; a read error may explain this. The V and J genes are TRBV11-3 and TRBJ2-1; D ambiguous. Germline loops: CDR1 SGHNT, CDR2 YENEEA. CDR3 size: 15 residues. CDR3 amino acids: CANSSRRSSYNELFF. DNA of the CDR3: TGTGCCAATAGCTCACGCAGGAGCTCCTACAATGAGCTGTTCTTC.

Details on this clonotype: A single base separates this from a much larger clone, so it may be a read error. CDR3 in amino acids: CASSPLAPGSVEQFF. CDR3 sequence (DNA): TGTGCCAGCAGTCCTCTGGCCCCTGGGTCAGTTGAGCAGTTCTTC. The chain carries TRBV27 and TRBJ2-1; D gene unclear. The ends were cut back, 5 bases at V and 9 bases at J, with 20 bases in the middle. Germline V CDR1 and CDR2: MNHEY, SMNVEV (reference sequence). The CDR3 sequence is 15 residues long.

This chain uses TRBV6-2 or TRBV6-3 with TRBJ1-5; D gene unclear. Judging by the DNA end, TRBJ2-3 fits better; the J call may be wrong. The CDR3 sequence is 14 residues long. Germline V gene lookup returns CDR1 MNHEY and CDR2 SVGEGT. CDR3 bases: TGTGCCAGCAGTCAAAGTTGGAGCAATCAGCTCCAGTATTTT. Translated, it gives CASSQSWSNQLQYF.

To note about this clonotype: The CDR3 ends on some other residue instead of the conserved phenylalanine or tryptophan, so this is likely a read error. This rearrangement joins TRBV12-3 or TRBV12-4 to TRBJ2-1; 7 bases map to TRBD2. The CDR3 runs to 15 residues. This CDR3 is CTSSSPQRDHNEQFL. As DNA, the CDR3 is TGTACCAGCAGTTCCCCTCAGCGGGACCACAATGAACAGTTCCTC.

The rearrangement links TRBV4-2 to TRBJ2-7, with 10 nucleotides matching TRBD2. Losses at the gene ends were 0 bases for V and 12 bases for J; bases not matched to a gene: 8. The CDR3 consists of 14 residues. The germline V gene encodes CDR1 LGHNA and CDR2 YNFKEQ. CDR3 protein: CASSQDATSGCRYF. CDR3 nucleotides: TGTGCCAGCAGCCAAGACGCGACTAGCGGGTGTAGGTACTTC.

Note on this clonotype: The junction shows a germline mismatch at one end, possibly a read error. The rearrangement uses TRBV13 and TRBJ2-3; tentatively, D is TRBD1 or TRBD2 (5 bases each). The CDR3 sequence is 15 residues long. The germline V gene has CDR1 PRHDT and CDR2 FYEKMQ (reference sequence). This chain's CDR3 is CASNLARQNRDTQYF. The CDR3 nucleotides are TGTGCCAGCAACTTAGCGAGACAGAACAGGGATACGCAGTATTTT. The complete variable domain, with remaining parts taken from reference TRBV13 and TRBJ2-3, reads AAGVIQSPRHLIKEKRETATLKCYPIPRHDTVYWYQQGPGQDPQFLISFYEKMQSDKGSIPDRFSAQQFSDYHSELNMSSLELGDSALYFCASNLARQNRDTQYFGPGTRLTVL.

This clonotype has ten or more counts. The rearrangement joins TRBV6-1 to TRBJ1-6; D perhaps matches TRBD1 (6 bases). CDR3 size: 16 residues. Trimming cost V 3 bases and J 14 bases, with 23 bases left between them. The germline gives CDR1 MNHNS, CDR2 SASEGT. CDR3 in DNA: TGTGCCAGCAGTGAGAATCCCGGGACAACGGGGATCACCCTCCACTTT. It codes for CASSENPGTTGITLHF.

With respect to this clonotype: A single base separates this from a much larger clone, so it may be a read error. The V call is TRBV6-5, the J call TRBJ1-1, with 7 bases that match TRBD1. The CDR3 is 16 residues long. Looked up from germline, CDR1 is MNHEY and CDR2 is SVGAGI. The CDR3 region has the DNA TGTGTCAGCAGTTATAGTTCAGCAGGGGGAACCCCTGAAGCTTTCTTT. This translates into CVSSYSSAGGTPEAFF.

The sample holds one count of this clonotype. The chain carries TRBV29-1 and TRBJ2-7; the D call may be TRBD1 or TRBD2 (6 bases each). Germline V gene data show CDR1 as SQVTM and CDR2 as ANQGSEA. The CDR3 is 15 amino acids. As DNA, the CDR3 is TGCAGGGCAACAAGGGGGGAACAGGGTTCCCACAAGCAGTACTTC. It yields the protein CRATRGEQGSHKQYF.

A remark on this clonotype: One junction end does not reproduce the germline sequence, and a read error may be involved. The V gene is TRBV5-4, the J gene TRBJ2-2; D might be TRBD2 (6 bases). Germline CDR1 SGHNT, CDR2 YYREEE (reference sequence). The CDR3 is made up of 15 amino acids. In nucleotides, the CDR3 is TGTGCCAGCAGCTCGGCTAGCGCGAACATCGGGGAGCTGTTTTTT. Its translation is CASSSASANIGELFF.

The sample holds many counts of this clonotype. The chain has TRBV6-5 and TRBJ2-7; D may be TRBD1 (6 bases). The CDR3 spans 14 residues. V was shortened by 5 bases and J by 0 bases, with 11 bases between the two germline ends. CDR1 is MNHEY, CDR2 SVGAGI, per germline. CDR3 sequence: CASSPTGLSYEQYF. CDR3 bases: TGTGCCAGCAGTCCGACAGGACTCTCCTACGAGCAGTACTTC.

This clonotype has a single count. The junction departs from the called germline gene at one end, perhaps through a read error. The chain employs TRBV6-1 and TRBJ1-5; D not certain. The CDR3 has 18 amino acids. Germline assignment: CDR1 MNHNS and CDR2 SASEGT. The CDR3 loop reads CASSELGIQTLSNQPRHF. The CDR3 DNA reads as TGTGCTAGCAGTGAATTGGGAATTCAAACCCTTAGCAATCAGCCCCGGCATTTT.

This CDR3 is CSPAGTSGTDTQYF. DNA for the CDR3: TGCAGCCCTGCCGGGACTAGCGGCACAGATACGCAGTATTTT. The chain couples TRBV29-1 to TRBJ2-3; 10 bases align to TRBD2. The CDR3 spans 14 residues. V was pared by 8 bases and J by 1 base, with 6 bases of the junction left unmatched. Germline-derived CDR1 and CDR2 are SQVTM and ANQGSEA.

The table lists this clonotype with a count of one. It is likely a read error, because the conserved phenylalanine at the end of the CDR3 is missing. The V gene is TRBV5-4, the J gene TRBJ2-3; 8 bases align to TRBD2. CDR3 length: 16 residues. Germline V gene sequence: CDR1 SGHNT, CDR2 YYREEE (reference sequence). This CDR3 reads CSSTPIEREPGDTQYL. In DNA form, the CDR3 reads TGTTCCAGCACCCCTATCGAGCGGGAGCCGGGAGATACGCAGTATCTT.

As regards this clonotype: The conserved final phenylalanine or tryptophan is absent from the CDR3, which likely points to a read error. The V and J genes are TRBV29-1 and TRBJ1-2, with a possible D match to TRBD1 (5 bases). Germline CDR1 SQVTM, CDR2 ANQGSEA. This CDR3 spans 11 amino acids. The CDR3 region has the DNA TGCCGCGTTAAGGAGAGGGGCGGCTACACCATC. Translating it yields CRVKERGGYTI.

As concerns this clonotype: The germline gene is not matched at one end of the junction; a read error may be the cause. The chain uses TRBV6-5 and TRBJ2-7, with D hard to call. This CDR3 has 14 amino acids. Looked up from germline, CDR1 is MNHEY and CDR2 is SVGAGI. CDR3 coding DNA: TGTGCCAACAGTCGGGCCACCTTCTCCTACGAGCAGTATTTC. This sequence encodes CANSRATFSYEQYF.

Notes on this clonotype: One end of the junction does not line up with germline, which may come from a read error. The chain has TRBV5-4 and TRBJ2-7, with D maybe TRBD1 (5 bases). There are 12 residues in the CDR3. Germline loops: CDR1 SGHNT, CDR2 YYREEE (reference sequence). The CDR3 sequence is CASSWGGHEHYF. CDR3 bases: TGTGCCAGCAGCTGGGGCGGCCACGAGCACTACTTC. Filled out from reference TRBV5-4 and TRBJ2-7, the complete variable domain reads ETGVTQSPTHLIKTRGQQVTLRCSSQSGHNTVSWYQQALGQGPQFIFQYYREEENGRGNFPPRFSGLQFPNYSSELNVNALELDDSALYLCASSWGGHEHYFGPGTRLTVT.

In regard to this clonotype: This CDR3 is missing its conserved last phenylalanine or tryptophan, likely due to a read error. The chain recombines TRBV6-2 or TRBV6-3 with TRBJ2-1; either TRBD1 or TRBD2 may fit D (5 bases each). Trimming pared 5 bases from V and 11 bases from J, leaving 22 bases between. The germline V gene has CDR1 MNHEY and CDR2 SVGEGT. This CDR3 comprises 15 residues. The CDR3 coding sequence is TGTGCCAGCAGTCAAACAGGACTCTTTGGGAATAAGCAGTTCTCC. Its protein product is CASSQTGLFGNKQFS.

As concerns this clonotype: An end of the junction differs from the germline gene, which may be a read error. The rearrangement joins TRBV28 to TRBJ2-1, with TRBD2 identical over 9 bases. The germline gives CDR1 MDHEN, CDR2 SYDVKM. CDR3 length: 16 amino acids. CDR3 region: CASNTAGGRDLNEQSF. The CDR3 DNA sequence: TGTGCCAGCAATACGGCTGGCGGGAGGGATCTCAATGAGCAGTCCTTC.

In the case of this clonotype: Sequence at one end of the junction differs from germline and may be a read error. V gene TRBV5-4 combines with J gene TRBJ2-5; D ambiguous. Germline loops: CDR1 SGHNT, CDR2 YYREEE (reference sequence). The CDR3 has 14 amino acids. CDR3 sequence: CTSNYDEQTETQYF. CDR3 DNA: TGTACCAGCAACTACGACGAACAGACGGAGACCCAATACTTC.

The CDR3: CASSFLQGTDTQYF. CDR3 coding DNA: TGTGCCAGCAGTTTCCTCCAGGGCACAGATACGCAGTATTTT. The V call is TRBV28, the J call TRBJ2-3, with D hard to call. CDR1 is MDHEN, CDR2 SYDVKM, per germline. There are 14 residues in the CDR3. V was clipped by 3 bases and J by 1 base, with 8 bases between them.

V usage is TRBV5-1 and J usage is TRBJ2-1; D unresolved. The germline V gene has CDR1 SGHRS and CDR2 YFSETQ. The CDR3 is 13 amino acids. V was trimmed by 6 bases and J by 6 bases, leaving 13 bases between them. CDR3: CASNQDPGNEQFF. CDR3 bases: TGCGCCAGCAACCAGGACCCGGGCAATGAGCAGTTCTTC.

This clonotype was recorded many times. The V gene is TRBV5-1, the J gene TRBJ2-2; possibly TRBD1 for D (5 bases). With 2 bases removed from V and 4 bases from J, the gap between germline ends came to 6 bases. The CDR3 runs 13 residues. CDR1 and CDR2 (germline): SGHRS, YFSETQ. CDR3 DNA sequence: TGCGCCAGCAGCTTTGGGGCCACCGGGGAGCTGTTTTTT. It encodes CASSFGATGELFF. The whole variable domain, remainder taken from reference TRBV5-1 and TRBJ2-2, is KAGVTQTPRYLIKTRGQQVTLSCSPISGHRSVSWYQQTPGQGLQFLFEYFSETQRNKGNFPGRFSGRQFSNSRSEMNVSTLELGDSALYLCASSFGATGELFFGEGSRLTVL.